What follows are 2 T cell receptor beta chains derived from one specimen sequenced in a study of Ad26.COV2.S vaccination and SARS-CoV-2 variants. Treatment specified: roughly 18 received Ad26.COV2.S at low or high dose, single or two shots; a few received placebo; per-sample allocation not given. Sampling took place 63 days after the first vaccine or placebo injection. The protocol was immunoSEQ multiplex PCR, while the TCRdb copy is restricted to in-frame clones and leaves out a portion. The sample has about 420,000 clones; 88% are singletons. The sample in question was peripheral blood, obtained in a trial of Ad26.COV2.S vaccine versus placebo. Receptors were obtained from a person aged 18-60 years who received the Ad26.COV2.S COVID-19 vaccine or a placebo.

The rearrangement links TRBV20-1 to TRBJ2-7; TRBD1 matches 11 bases. The CDR3 has 15 residues. Germline CDR1 DFQATT, CDR2 SNEGSKA (reference sequence). The V and J ends lost 3 bases and 0 bases, in that order; junction bases with no gene match: 4. DNA of the CDR3: TGCAGTGCTAGTCCCGGGACAGGGGGCTCCTACGAGCAGTACTTC. This sequence encodes CSASPGTGGSYEQYF.

This chain links TRBV15 with TRBJ1-5; tentatively, D is TRBD1 (5 bases). Germline CDR1 LNHNV, CDR2 YYDKDF (reference sequence). This CDR3 region has 17 residues. V lost 5 bases and J 4 bases, leaving 21 bases between the germline ends. The DNA of the CDR3 is TGTGCCACCAGCGGGGTTAATGGGGCTCCCAATAATCAGCCCCAGCATTTT. It is translated as CATSGVNGAPNNQPQHF.